This T cell receptor (beta chain) comes out of a study of tumor T cells in aggressive B-cell lymphoma. The germline V gene encodes CDR1 SGDLS and CDR2 YYNGEE. Between the trimmed V and J ends, which lost 7 bases and 4 bases, there was a span of 17 bases. The CDR3 has 14 residues. Profiled with immunoSEQ multiplex PCR; TCRdb holds only in-frame clones, not every one. The data contain about 3,100 clones, 55% to 70% of them seen just once; the ten biggest clones take up 9.3%. This sequence joins TRBV9 and TRBJ1-2; TRBD1 might be the D (5 bases). This TCR derives from an adult with diffuse large B cell lymphoma. The sample comprised tumor tissue. The CDR3 DNA sequence: TGTGCCAGCTCTCGACAGAGCATGGGCTATGGCTACACCTTC. Translating gives CASSRQSMGYGYTF.